A selection of T cell receptor beta chains follows, all from one sample in a study of T cells in Graves' hyperthyroidism and ophthalmopathy. In TCRdb, the multiplex PCR reads were re-called with MiXCR into one record per CDR3 protein. The repertoire consists of 500,000 to 600,000 distinct CDR3 sequences, with around 46% occurring once and the leading ten covering about 8.3%. Sequences were obtained from peripheral blood or thyroid tissue (not recorded which). The receptor source for this set is a woman in her late teens or twenties with Graves' hyperthyroidism. CDR3s leave out the opening cysteine and the closing phenylalanine or tryptophan.

>TRBJ2-7|TRBV7-6
ASRGVGQGNYEQY
>TRBJ2-1|TRBV20-1
SARVYNEQF
>TRBJ2-2|TRBV20-1
SARGHFTGELF
>TRBJ1-2|TRBV7-9
ASSLVEWSNYGYT
>TRBJ1-2|TRBV10-3
AIAGTAFNYGYT
>TRBJ1-2|TRBV5-6
ASSYTGEYGYT
>TRBJ2-2|TRBV7-9
ASSSSHPDSGELF
>TRBJ2-2|TRBV2
ASSPQSGVNTGELF
>TRBJ1-5|TRBV29-1
SVVEEGQGGQPQH
>TRBJ2-6|TRBV20-1
SGGDHSLSGANVLT
>TRBJ1-2|TRBV29-1
SAQGQADGYT
>TRBJ2-7|TRBV5-1
ASSPGYIGSYEQY
>TRBJ2-5|TRBV14
ARLAGGPETQY
>TRBJ2-7|TRBV6-5
ASSYDRYEQY
>TRBJ2-6|TRBV24-1
ATSARQGAGANVLT
>TRBJ2-7|TRBV10-3
AISESRDEQY
>TRBJ2-5|TRBV24-1
ATSEGLAGEETQY
>TRBJ2-1|TRBV25-1
ASGGPETSGNYNEQF
>TRBJ1-5|TRBV2
ASLRGAHSNQPQH
>TRBJ1-1|TRBV12-5
ASGTDRVSPEAF
>TRBJ2-3|TRBV7-6
ASSLATGDTQY
>TRBJ1-1|TRBV20-1
SAAPGGNTEAF
>TRBJ2-3|TRBV7-2
ASSSKSDTQY
>TRBJ1-2|TRBV9
ASSVGGSYT
>TRBJ1-1|TRBV6-5
ASRTTSRGTEAF
>TRBJ2-5|TRBV15
ATSRDRTSGETQY
>TRBJ1-5|TRBV12-3/TRBV12-4
ASSQNGQPQH
>TRBJ1-5|TRBV29-1
SAGIGGQPQH
>TRBJ1-5|TRBV29-1
SPQGEDQPQH
>TRBJ1-1|TRBV6-2/TRBV6-3
ASSYSLGGANTEAF
>TRBJ1-1|TRBV24-1
ATSDLGGQGRTEAF
>TRBJ1-2|TRBV29-1
SAVGRVDYGYT
>TRBJ2-7|TRBV7-6
ASSLLGPAGVDEQY
>TRBJ1-3|TRBV24-1
ASSKTGGNTIY
>TRBJ2-7|TRBV29-1
SVSHGSYEQY
>TRBJ1-2|TRBV15
ATSRDFNPNGYT
>TRBJ1-5|TRBV20-1
SALYGDTNQPQH
>TRBJ1-3|TRBV9
ASTSTGSSGNTIY
>TRBJ1-1|TRBV6-6
ASSYSITGGDAF
>TRBJ2-7|TRBV6-5
ASIPLAGGSYEQY
>TRBJ2-7|TRBV2
ASRGRVGEQY
>TRBJ1-2|TRBV20-1
SARGLQGDNYGYT
>TRBJ1-2|TRBV20-1
SAPTNRTFWDGYT
>TRBJ2-3|TRBV29-1
SVPRDRTDTQY
>TRBJ2-7|TRBV5-1
ASSFTGGEYEQY
>TRBJ2-1|TRBV12-3/TRBV12-4
ASRDRGDEQF
>TRBJ2-5|TRBV20-1
SATGQAGVRSETQY
>TRBJ2-7|TRBV10-3
AISELGSTYEQY
>TRBJ2-5|TRBV2
ASSGLLARYQETQY
>TRBJ1-1|TRBV5-1
ASQTGLNTEAF
>TRBJ2-1|TRBV10-1
ASSRDSLNNEQF
>TRBJ2-3|TRBV15
ATRFGTSTDTQY
>TRBJ1-1|TRBV5-1
ASSLRRAMNTEAF